This T cell receptor (beta chain) was sequenced for a study of regulatory T cells in long-lasting Graves disease (dated by TCRdb to the early 2020s). About the full investigation: To count as having persistent Graves' disease, a patient had to have received antithyroid drug treatment for over 5 years with TSH receptor autoantibodies remaining persistently positive. Persistent Graves' disease patients in the clinical cohort had taken antithyroid drugs for around 11 years on average. The study was registered as a clinical trial and conducted in China. Patients with persistent Graves' disease were compared with patients with newly diagnosed Graves' disease using TCR sequencing and RNA sequencing of peripheral blood. A total of roughly 35 samples were covered by TCR sequencing, comprising roughly 13 persistent and about 20 newly diagnosed Graves' disease patients. The paper's findings and limits, for the study overall: Sequencing and analysis were restricted to the TCR beta chain. Only peripheral blood was studied, because thyroid tissue, the primary lesion, was inaccessible. Persistent patients shared more public clonotypes among themselves (over 2,500) than newly diagnosed patients did (nearly 1,000). Persistent Graves' disease patients showed lower TCR Shannon entropy and fewer highly expanded clones than newly diagnosed patients, suggesting clonal expansion. Preferential use of TRBV28, TRBJ1-2 and TRBJ2-5 was observed in persistent disease, whereas TRBV20-1 and TRBJ2-1 were favored in newly diagnosed disease. The small sample size was acknowledged by the authors as a limitation that may reduce accuracy.

The CDR3 covers 14 residues, taking in both the cysteine and the phenylalanine. The DNA shown is the 42-base CDR3, in frame from base 1. Reading the germline V gene gives CDR1 KGHDR and CDR2 SFDVKD. V sheds 3 bases and J sheds 5 bases, leaving 9 bases between their ends. In regard to this clonotype: What antigen it recognizes has not been identified. There are no base qualities to consult, and no much larger clone falls within one base.

The time point label corresponds to: persistent/refractory GD, antithyroid drugs over 5 years with positive TRAb. For both TCR sequencing and RNA sequencing, RNA was extracted from PBMCs using TRIzol. Graves' disease was diagnosed according to American Thyroid Association guidelines. Recruitment of patients was carried out at an endocrinology department in Xi'an, China. Each patient gave approximately 10 milliliters of peripheral blood, collected in an EDTA anticoagulant tube. Ficoll Paque Plus density gradient separation was used to isolate PBMCs, and no further T cell sorting was done. RNA quality was checked with an Agilent 2100 Bioanalyzer and agarose gel, and concentration with a NanoDrop 2000. The library came from multiplex PCR. The listed sequencing device is Illumina HiSeq 4000. TCR beta libraries were built with iRepertoire HTBI primers and Arm-PCR amplification of CDR3 regions. PCR products were gel purified before sequencing. Per the source publication's procedure: Gene usage analysis of CDR3 amino acid clonotypes used the 60 to 80 TRBV and 11 to 15 TRBJ segments found across samples. COPE and FqMerger were used to merge filtered high-quality paired reads into contigs. BLAST was used to align contigs to IMGT TRBV, TRBD and TRBJ reference genes, and CDR3 was defined according to IMGT. Any clonotype with a frequency above 0.1% was classified as a highly expanded clone. Shannon entropy served as the measure of repertoire diversity, while the Gini coefficient captured V-J evenness. A clonotype was considered public if more than one individual shared it. TCRdb reanalyzed the raw reads on its own, using fastp at Q25 for trimming and MiXCR for clone calling, and kept in-frame beta chains. Rows with one shared CDR3 protein collapse into an entry with the most common genes and DNA. V and J calls and clone size were set by TCRdb, not the authors. Recorded for this sample are 400,000 to 500,000 distinct CDR3 sequences; roughly 21% of them occurred a single time. Together, the top ten hold approximately 6.4% of the sample.

Here the chain combines TRBV24-1 and TRBJ2-2; TRBD1 is a weak D gene call, 5 bases matching. The sequencing used peripheral blood mononuclear cells (PBMCs), collected when the disease was refractory, from a patient treated with antithyroid drugs. This TCR was recovered from a female donor with Graves disease. The DNA is as follows: TGTGCCACCAGTGATACAGGACCTACCGGGGAGCTGTTTTTT. Translated, this is CATSDTGPTGELFF.